These T cell receptor beta chains were read from a single sample in a study of T-cell reconstitution after alpha-beta-depleted transplantation in children. MiXCR, run by TCRdb on the PCR reads, gives a single entry per CDR3 protein. The sample shows more than 150,000 distinct CDR3 sequences, over 5.5% of them seen only once. Sequencing used PBMCs from the stem cell graft donor, obtained from the stem cell graft. These receptors came from a human donor who donated a stem cell graft to a child with Wiskott-Aldrich syndrome. CDR3s include the opening cysteine and the closing phenylalanine or tryptophan. The D gene is left open where the match is weak. Rows may omit the clone size; those that give it use once, few, many or a size class.

- | TRBJ2-1 | many | TRBV9 | TGTGCCAGCAGCCTGGGACGGAGCCTTAGGAATGAGCAGTTCTTC | CASSLGRSLRNEQFF
- | TRBJ2-7 | many | TRBV12-3/TRBV12-4 | TGTGCCAGCAAGGGGTTATCCTACGAGCAGTACTTC | CASKGLSYEQYF
- | TRBJ1-1 | many | TRBV10-1 | TGCGCCAGCAGTGAGGCTGGATGGGCTGAAGCTTTCTTT | CASSEAGWAEAFF
- | TRBJ1-5 | few | TRBV6-5 | TGTGCCAGCAGTTACTCGAGTTATCGTAAGGGTCTAGGCAATCAGCCCCAGCATTTT | CASSYSSYRKGLGNQPQHF
TRBD2 | TRBJ2-3 | few | TRBV7-2 | TGTGCCAGCAGCTTAATGGTAGCGGGAGTTTCAGATACGCAGTATTTT | CASSLMVAGVSDTQYF
- | TRBJ1-2 | many | TRBV3-1 | TGTGCCAGCAGCCAGGACAGCTACACCTATGGCTACACCTTC | CASSQDSYTYGYTF
- | TRBJ2-5 | - | TRBV7-2 | TGTGCCAGCAGCCCCCAGTACTTC | CASSPQYF
- | TRBJ2-3 | - | TRBV7-8 | TGTGCCAGCAGCTTATTCCAGGGATTGTCAGATACGCAGTATTTT | CASSLFQGLSDTQYF
TRBD1 | TRBJ2-1 | many | TRBV6-1 | TGTGCCATCAGGGGGAGCTCCTACAATGAGCAGTTCTTC | CAIRGSSYNEQFF
- | TRBJ2-2 | many | TRBV12-3/TRBV12-4 | TGTGCCAGCTCTCGGGGGGCCACGAACACCGGGGAGCTGTTTTTT | CASSRGATNTGELFF
- | TRBJ1-2 | many | TRBV20-1 | TGCAGTGCTAGTCTTCTTGTTGGGGGTGTCTACACCTTC | CSASLLVGGVYTF
- | TRBJ2-7 | many | TRBV6-1 | TGTGCCAGCGGCCTCAGGGGCGACAGCTACGAGCAGTACTTC | CASGLRGDSYEQYF
TRBD1 | TRBJ1-1 | many | TRBV10-3 | TGTGCCATCAGTAGGGACAGGGGGGACACTGAAGCTTTCTTT | CAISRDRGDTEAFF
- | TRBJ2-5 | - | TRBV5-1 | TGCGCCAGCAGCGAGGGGCCCAAAGAGACCCAGTACTTC | CASSEGPKETQYF
TRBD1 | TRBJ1-6 | many | TRBV6-5 | TGTGCCAGCAGTTACTCATGGGACAGGGGTAATTCACCCCTCCACTTT | CASSYSWDRGNSPLHF